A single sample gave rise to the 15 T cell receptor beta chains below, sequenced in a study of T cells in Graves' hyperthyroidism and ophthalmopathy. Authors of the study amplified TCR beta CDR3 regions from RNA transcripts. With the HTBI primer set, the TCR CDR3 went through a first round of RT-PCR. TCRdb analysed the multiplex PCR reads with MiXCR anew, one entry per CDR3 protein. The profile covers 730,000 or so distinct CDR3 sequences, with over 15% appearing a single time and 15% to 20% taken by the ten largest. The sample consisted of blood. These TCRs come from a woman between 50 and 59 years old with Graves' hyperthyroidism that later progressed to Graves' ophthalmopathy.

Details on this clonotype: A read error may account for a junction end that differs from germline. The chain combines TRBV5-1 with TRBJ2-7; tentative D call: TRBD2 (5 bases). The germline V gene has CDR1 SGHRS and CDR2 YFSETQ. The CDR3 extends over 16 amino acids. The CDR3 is CASSLGEGSSSYEQYF. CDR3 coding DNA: TGTGCCAGCAGCTTAGGTGAGGGCTCTAGCTCCTACGAGCAGTACTTC.

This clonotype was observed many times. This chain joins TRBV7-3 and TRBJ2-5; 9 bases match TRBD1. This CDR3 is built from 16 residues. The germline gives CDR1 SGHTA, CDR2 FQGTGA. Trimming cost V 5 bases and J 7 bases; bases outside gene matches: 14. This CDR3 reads CASSDTGTGSLRTQYF. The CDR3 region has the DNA TGTGCCAGCAGCGACACCGGGACAGGGAGCCTTCGGACCCAGTACTTC.

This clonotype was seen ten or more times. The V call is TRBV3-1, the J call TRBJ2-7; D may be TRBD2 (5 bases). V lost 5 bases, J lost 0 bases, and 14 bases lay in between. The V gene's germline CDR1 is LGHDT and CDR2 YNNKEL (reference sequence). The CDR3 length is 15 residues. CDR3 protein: CASSYGIYSSYEQYF. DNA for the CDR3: TGTGCCAGCAGCTACGGGATTTACTCCTCCTACGAGCAGTACTTC.

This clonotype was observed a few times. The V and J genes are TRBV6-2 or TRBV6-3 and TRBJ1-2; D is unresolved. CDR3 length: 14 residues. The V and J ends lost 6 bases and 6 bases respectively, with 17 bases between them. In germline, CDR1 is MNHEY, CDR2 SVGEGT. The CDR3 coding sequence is TGTGCCAGCAGGGCGGGCCTCCGGGCCCATGGCTACACCTTC. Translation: CASRAGLRAHGYTF.

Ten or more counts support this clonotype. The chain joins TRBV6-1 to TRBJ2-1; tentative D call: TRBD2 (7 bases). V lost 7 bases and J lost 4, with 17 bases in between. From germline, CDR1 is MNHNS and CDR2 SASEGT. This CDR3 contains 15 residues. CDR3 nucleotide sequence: TGTGCCAGCAACGAAGGGGGACTAAGTTACAATGAGCAGTTCTTC. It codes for CASNEGGLSYNEQFF.

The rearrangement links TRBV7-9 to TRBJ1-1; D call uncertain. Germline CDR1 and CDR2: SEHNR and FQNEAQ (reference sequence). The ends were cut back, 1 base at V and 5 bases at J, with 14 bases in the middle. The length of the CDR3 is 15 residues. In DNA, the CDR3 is TGTGCCAGCAGCTTAGAAGGCACCCGAAGTACTGAAGCTTTCTTT. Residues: CASSLEGTRSTEAFF.

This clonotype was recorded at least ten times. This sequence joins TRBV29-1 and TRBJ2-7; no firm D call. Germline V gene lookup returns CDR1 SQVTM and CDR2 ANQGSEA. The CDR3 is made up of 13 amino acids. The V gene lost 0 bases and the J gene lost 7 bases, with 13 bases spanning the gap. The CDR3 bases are TGCAGCGTTGAAGATCCCCATTCGATGGAGCAGTACTTC. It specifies CSVEDPHSMEQYF.

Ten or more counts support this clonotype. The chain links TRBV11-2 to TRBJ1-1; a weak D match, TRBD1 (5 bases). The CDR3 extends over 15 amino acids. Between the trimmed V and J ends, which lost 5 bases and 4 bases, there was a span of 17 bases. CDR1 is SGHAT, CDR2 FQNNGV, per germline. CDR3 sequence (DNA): TGTGCCAGCAGCGGGACCGTCGTGGAGGGCACTGAAGCTTTCTTT. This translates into CASSGTVVEGTEAFF.

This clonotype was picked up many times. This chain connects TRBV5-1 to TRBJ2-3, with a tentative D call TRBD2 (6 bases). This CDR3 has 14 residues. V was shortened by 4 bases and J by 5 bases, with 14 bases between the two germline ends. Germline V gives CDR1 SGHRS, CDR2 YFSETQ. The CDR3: CASSQAGRIDTQYF. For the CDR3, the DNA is TGCGCCAGCAGCCAGGCGGGGCGTATAGATACGCAGTATTTT.

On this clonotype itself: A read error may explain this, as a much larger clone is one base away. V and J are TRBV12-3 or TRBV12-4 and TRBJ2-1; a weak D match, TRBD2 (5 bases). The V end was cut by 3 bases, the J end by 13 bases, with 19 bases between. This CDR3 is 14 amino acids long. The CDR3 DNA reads TGTGCCAGCAGTTTTTTGGAGCGGCCCGGATCCCAGTTCTTC. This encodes CASSFLERPGSQFF.

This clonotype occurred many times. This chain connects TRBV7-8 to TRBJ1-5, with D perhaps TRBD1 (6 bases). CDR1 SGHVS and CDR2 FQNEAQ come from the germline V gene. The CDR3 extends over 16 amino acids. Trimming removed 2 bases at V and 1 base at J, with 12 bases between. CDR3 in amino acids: CASSLNGGLSNQPQHF. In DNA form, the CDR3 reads TGTGCCAGCAGCTTAAATGGGGGCCTAAGCAATCAGCCCCAGCATTTT.

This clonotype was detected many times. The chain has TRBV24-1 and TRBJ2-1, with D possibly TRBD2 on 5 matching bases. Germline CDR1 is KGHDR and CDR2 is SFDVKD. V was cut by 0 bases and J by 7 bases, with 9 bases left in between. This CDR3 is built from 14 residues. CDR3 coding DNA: TGTGCCACCAGTGATTTGCCCGGGGTGAATGAGCAGTTCTTC. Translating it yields CATSDLPGVNEQFF.

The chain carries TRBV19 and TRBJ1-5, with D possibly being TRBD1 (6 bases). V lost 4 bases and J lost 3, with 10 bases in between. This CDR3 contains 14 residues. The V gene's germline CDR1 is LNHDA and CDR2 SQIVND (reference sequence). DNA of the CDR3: TGTGCCAGTAGTACAGGGGTGAACAATCAGCCCCAGCATTTT. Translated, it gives CASSTGVNNQPQHF.

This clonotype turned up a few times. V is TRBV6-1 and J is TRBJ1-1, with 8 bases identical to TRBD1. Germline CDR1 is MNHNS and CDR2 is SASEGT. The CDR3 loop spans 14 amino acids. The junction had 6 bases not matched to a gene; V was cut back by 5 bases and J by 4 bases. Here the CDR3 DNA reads TGTGCCAGCAGTTCGACAGGGGTGGGCACTGAAGCTTTCTTT. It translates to CASSSTGVGTEAFF.

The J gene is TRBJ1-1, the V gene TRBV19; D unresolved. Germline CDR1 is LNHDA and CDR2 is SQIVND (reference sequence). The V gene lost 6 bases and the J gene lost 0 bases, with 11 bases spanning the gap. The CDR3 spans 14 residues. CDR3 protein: CASRWRGMNTEAFF. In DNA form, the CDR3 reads TGTGCCAGTAGATGGCGGGGAATGAACACTGAAGCTTTCTTT.